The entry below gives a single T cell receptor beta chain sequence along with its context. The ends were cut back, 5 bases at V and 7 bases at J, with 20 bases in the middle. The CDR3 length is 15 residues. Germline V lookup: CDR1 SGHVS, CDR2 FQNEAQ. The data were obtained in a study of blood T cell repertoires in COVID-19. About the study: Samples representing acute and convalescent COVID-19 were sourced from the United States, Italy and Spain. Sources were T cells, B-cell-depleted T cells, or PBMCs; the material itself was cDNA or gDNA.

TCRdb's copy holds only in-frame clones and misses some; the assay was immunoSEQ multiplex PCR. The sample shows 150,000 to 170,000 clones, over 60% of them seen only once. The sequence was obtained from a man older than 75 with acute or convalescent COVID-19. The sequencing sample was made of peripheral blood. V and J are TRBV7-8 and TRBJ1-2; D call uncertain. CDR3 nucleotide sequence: TGTGCCAGCAGCCCGCCCGGTATACTCCGGGTTGGCTACACCTTC. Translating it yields CASSPPGILRVGYTF.